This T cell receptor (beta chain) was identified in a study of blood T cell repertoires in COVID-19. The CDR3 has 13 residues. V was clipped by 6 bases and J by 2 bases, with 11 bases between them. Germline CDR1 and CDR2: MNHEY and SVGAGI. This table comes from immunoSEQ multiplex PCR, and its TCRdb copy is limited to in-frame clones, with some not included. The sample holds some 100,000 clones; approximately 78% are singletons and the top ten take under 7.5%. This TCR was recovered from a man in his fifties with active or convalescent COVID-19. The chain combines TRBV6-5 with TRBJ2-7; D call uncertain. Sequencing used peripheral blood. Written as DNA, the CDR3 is TGTGCCAGCAGCCAAAGAGAAACCTACGAGCAGTACGTC. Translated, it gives CASSQRETYEQYV.